These 31 T cell receptor beta chains came from one sample sequenced in a study of control samples from healthy donors and cancer patients. Method: immunoSEQ multiplex PCR; TCRdb's copy keeps in-frame clones and lacks some. The table lists over 150,000 clones, around 96% of them singletons. The sequenced material came from blood. Receptor source: a man aged 40-49 years in good health.

The rearrangement joins TRBV10-1 to TRBJ2-3, with a tentative D call TRBD2 (5 bases). The CDR3 extends over 15 amino acids. Per germline, CDR1 WNHNN and CDR2 SYGVQD (reference sequence). The V gene lost 4 bases and the J gene lost 3 bases, with 14 bases spanning the gap. Here the CDR3 reads CASSGETLSTDTQYF. CDR3 sequence (DNA): TGCGCCAGCAGTGGGGAGACACTCTCTACAGATACGCAGTATTTT.

This rearrangement joins TRBV7-6 to TRBJ2-7, with TRBD1 identical over 9 bases. The CDR3 runs to 17 residues. V gave up 1 base and J gave up 3 bases; unmatched junction bases: 10. Germline V gene sequence: CDR1 SGHVS, CDR2 FNYEAQ. The CDR3 bases are TGTGCCAGCAGCTTAGAGGCATCCGGGACAGGGTTCTACGAGCAGTACTTC. Its protein is CASSLEASGTGFYEQYF.

This sequence joins TRBV19 and TRBJ1-4, with 7 bases fitting TRBD1. The V and J ends lost 5 bases and 3 bases, in that order; junction bases with no gene match: 6. This CDR3 has 15 residues. Germline CDR1 reads LNHDA; CDR2 reads SQIVND (reference sequence). CDR3: CASSVRQGSNEKLFF. In DNA form, the CDR3 reads TGTGCCAGTAGTGTGCGACAGGGATCTAATGAAAAACTGTTTTTT.

The V call is TRBV19, the J call TRBJ1-1; D is ambiguous. Germline loops: CDR1 LNHDA, CDR2 SQIVND (reference sequence). The CDR3 loop spans 16 amino acids. Trimming shortened V by 1 base and J by 1 base, and 13 bases separated the two germline ends. The CDR3 reads CASSIGGEIRNTEAFF. The CDR3 nucleotides read TGTGCCAGTAGTATAGGGGGAGAAATAAGGAACACTGAAGCTTTCTTT.

V gene TRBV2 combines with J gene TRBJ2-4; D is perhaps TRBD1 (7 bases). There are 14 residues in the CDR3. V was cut by 7 bases and J by 4 bases, with 14 bases left in between. Germline CDR1 SNHLY, CDR2 FYNNEI. CDR3 DNA sequence: TGTGCCAGCACCCTGACAGGGACTAAAAACATTCAGTACTTC. It specifies CASTLTGTKNIQYF.

CDR3 bases: TGTGCCAGCAGTGAAGTGGGGGGGTCCGAGCAGTACTTC. It codes for CASSEVGGSEQYF. The chain is built from TRBV6-1 and TRBJ2-7, with 7 bases matching TRBD2. Germline V gene lookup returns CDR1 MNHNS and CDR2 SASEGT. Unmatched junction bases numbered 3, after V lost 1 base and J lost 6 bases. The CDR3 contains 13 residues.

The V gene is TRBV6-5, the J gene TRBJ1-1; D unclear. CDR3 length: 13 amino acids. V gave up 1 base and J gave up 4 bases, with 7 bases separating them. Germline loops: CDR1 MNHEY, CDR2 SVGAGI. The CDR3 DNA is TGTGCCAGCAGTTACTTCAGTTCCACTGAAGCTTTCTTT. As protein: CASSYFSSTEAFF.

This sequence joins TRBV19 and TRBJ2-3; the match to TRBD2 covers 7 bases. This CDR3 is built from 13 residues. CDR1 and CDR2 (germline): LNHDA, SQIVND (reference sequence). After removal of 6 bases from V and 1 base from J, the junction contained 1 base not matched to a gene. DNA for the CDR3: TGTGCCAGTAGAACTAGCGGCACAGATACGCAGTATTTT. This encodes CASRTSGTDTQYF.

The chain combines TRBV3-1 (or the pseudogene TRBV3-2) with TRBJ2-6, with no clear D. Per the germline V gene, CDR1 is LGHDT and CDR2 is YNNKEL (reference sequence). The CDR3 spans 16 residues. V was shortened by 6 bases and J by 2 bases, with 14 bases between the two germline ends. CDR3 sequence: CASSRSYSTGANVLTF. In DNA, the CDR3 is TGTGCCAGCAGTCGGTCCTACTCAACTGGGGCCAACGTCCTGACTTTC.

V is TRBV9 and J is TRBJ2-1, with D hard to call. V dropped 4 bases and J dropped 2 bases, with 19 bases sitting between them. Germline values: CDR1 SGDLS, CDR2 YYNGEE. This CDR3 contains 17 residues. The CDR3: CASSPRALIFPYNEQFF. The CDR3 DNA is TGTGCCAGCAGCCCCCGGGCCTTAATCTTCCCCTACAATGAGCAGTTCTTC.

The chain carries TRBV7-2 and TRBJ2-7, with a possible D match to TRBD2 (6 bases). This CDR3 is built from 16 residues. Trimming left V 5 bases short and J 0 bases short, with 17 bases between. CDR1 and CDR2 from the germline V gene are SGHTA and FQGNSA. CDR3 amino acids: CASSPGWYGSSYEQYF. CDR3 nucleotide sequence: TGTGCCAGCAGCCCTGGCTGGTACGGGAGCTCCTACGAGCAGTACTTC. Combining the CDR3 with reference TRBV7-2 and TRBJ2-7 gives the whole variable domain GAGVSQSPSNKVTEKGKDVELRCDPISGHTALYWYRQSLGQGLEFLIYFQGNSAPDKSGLPSDRFSAERTGGSVSTLTIQRTQQEDSAVYLCASSPGWYGSSYEQYFGPGTRLTVT.

The rearrangement links TRBV9 to TRBJ2-7; D is ambiguous. CDR3 size: 15 residues. Trimming left V 4 bases short and J 1 base short, with 15 bases between. In germline, CDR1 is SGDLS, CDR2 YYNGEE. This CDR3 reads CASSLLPEISYEQYF. In DNA, the CDR3 is TGTGCCAGCAGCCTACTGCCGGAGATTTCCTACGAGCAGTACTTC.

This clone was counted a few times. The V and J genes are TRBV24-1 and TRBJ2-7; TRBD1 might be the D (6 bases). V was shortened by 3 bases and J by 2 bases, with 7 bases between the two germline ends. Germline V gene lookup returns CDR1 KGHDR and CDR2 SFDVKD. This CDR3 has 13 residues. CDR3 coding DNA: TGTGCCACCAGTGATGGGACAACCTACGAGCAGTACTTC. This gives the protein CATSDGTTYEQYF.

V gene TRBV3-1 (or the pseudogene TRBV3-2) combines with J gene TRBJ1-2; D not resolved. This CDR3 has 11 residues. V gave up 4 bases and J gave up 1 base, with 1 base separating them. Per the germline V gene, CDR1 is LGHDT and CDR2 is YNNKEL (reference sequence). Here the CDR3 DNA reads TGTGCCAGCAGCCGTAACTATGGCTACACCTTC. Its translation is CASSRNYGYTF.

This chain connects TRBV27 to TRBJ1-1; 8 positions agree with TRBD1. With 6 bases clipped from V and 5 bases from J, the junction kept 8 bases outside the gene matches. Germline CDR1 and CDR2: MNHEY and SMNVEV (reference sequence). CDR3 length equals 14 residues. In DNA, the CDR3 is TGTGCCAGCAGACCGAACAGGGACAGGACTGAAGCTTTCTTT. It codes for CASRPNRDRTEAFF.

The chain carries TRBV9 and TRBJ1-6, with a weak D call TRBD1 (5 bases). The CDR3 totals 15 residues. V was pared by 2 bases and J by 5 bases, with 11 bases between. The germline V gene has CDR1 SGDLS and CDR2 YYNGEE. The DNA of the CDR3 is TGTGCCAGCAGCGTGGGGGGGTCCCATAATTCACCCCTCCACTTT. This codes for CASSVGGSHNSPLHF. Filled out from reference TRBV9 and TRBJ1-6, the complete variable domain reads DSGVTQTPKHLITATGQRVTLRCSPRSGDLSVYWYQQSLDQGLQFLIQYYNGEERAKGNILERFSAQQFPDLHSELNLSSLELGDSALYFCASSVGGSHNSPLHFGNGTRLTVT.

V gene TRBV6-5 combines with J gene TRBJ1-6, with unresolved D. V lost 8 bases and J 0 bases, leaving 8 bases between the germline ends. Looked up from germline, CDR1 is MNHEY and CDR2 is SVGAGI. The CDR3 sequence is 14 residues long. This CDR3 is CASRWNSYNSPLHF. The CDR3, as DNA: TGTGCCAGCCGGTGGAACTCCTATAATTCACCCCTCCACTTT.

The chain couples TRBV29-1 to TRBJ1-1, with 7 bases fitting TRBD1. Trimming removed 4 bases from V and 4 bases from J; junction bases left unmatched: 9. CDR1 is SQVTM and CDR2 is ANQGSEA in the germline V gene. The CDR3 totals 14 residues. CDR3 loop: CSVGQGGGRTEAFF. The CDR3 nucleotides are TGCAGCGTTGGTCAAGGGGGCGGACGCACTGAAGCTTTCTTT.

The J gene is TRBJ2-5, the V gene TRBV30; tentatively, D is TRBD2 (5 bases). This CDR3 contains 13 residues. The V and J ends lost 3 bases and 2 bases respectively, with 10 bases between them. The V gene's germline CDR1 is GTSNPN and CDR2 SVGIG (reference sequence). CDR3 nucleotide sequence: TGTGCCTGGAGCGGCGGGCCGCAAGAGACCCAGTACTTC. Protein: CAWSGGPQETQYF.

V gene TRBV6-6 combines with J gene TRBJ1-1; D call uncertain. Germline V CDR1 and CDR2: MNHNY, SVGAGI (reference sequence). V was trimmed by 2 bases and J by 2 bases, leaving 6 bases between them. The CDR3 sequence is 13 residues long. The CDR3 here is CASSYADNTEAFF. CDR3 bases: TGTGCCAGCAGTTACGCCGACAACACTGAAGCTTTCTTT.

CDR3 coding DNA: TGCGCCAGCACCCTTGGGGGGGAAGGCTTGGGCCAAGCTTTCTTT. As protein: CASTLGGEGLGQAFF. The chain joins TRBV10-2 to TRBJ1-1, with a possible D match to TRBD1 (5 bases). The germline V gene encodes CDR1 WSHSY and CDR2 SAAADI. Trimming stripped 7 bases from V and 9 bases from J, with 24 bases between. The CDR3 consists of 15 residues.

The chain employs TRBV12-5 and TRBJ2-3, with D possibly called TRBD1 or TRBD2 (6 bases each). Germline CDR1 and CDR2: LGHNT and FRNRAP. Trimming pared 3 bases from V and 4 bases from J, leaving 26 bases between. The CDR3 covers 19 residues. For the CDR3, the DNA is TGTGCTAGTGGTTTTTCCAGACAGAGGGGGGCAGGGGAACCAGATACGCAGTATTTT. It is translated as CASGFSRQRGAGEPDTQYF.

This chain connects TRBV3-1 (or the pseudogene TRBV3-2) to TRBJ2-5, with TRBD2 identical over 16 bases. Germline assignment: CDR1 LGHDT and CDR2 YNNKEL (reference sequence). V was pared by 4 bases and J by 5 bases, with 13 bases of the junction left unmatched. This CDR3 is 19 amino acids long. CDR3: CASSLGTSGGVYKRETQYF. CDR3 nucleotide sequence: TGTGCCAGCAGCCTCGGGACTAGCGGGGGGGTCTATAAGAGGGAGACCCAGTACTTC.

For this clone: Sequence at one end of the junction differs from germline and may be a read error. The rearrangement joins TRBV6-1 to TRBJ1-6, with D hard to call. The CDR3 totals 12 residues. CDR1 is MNHNS, CDR2 SASEGT, per germline. The CDR3 region has the DNA TGTGCCAGCAGCGAAGGAATTTCACCCCTCCACTTT. The encoded protein is CASSEGISPLHF.

V and J are TRBV30 and TRBJ1-4; TRBD1 is a possible D gene (6 bases). CDR3 size: 24 residues. V lost 5 bases and J lost 3, with 43 bases in between. CDR1 is GTSNPN and CDR2 is SVGIG in the germline V gene (reference sequence). This chain's CDR3 is CAWGHLVGRRKLDSQRGPNEKLFF. Here the CDR3 DNA reads TGTGCCTGGGGCCACCTCGTGGGCCGCCGAAAGCTGGACAGCCAGAGAGGTCCTAATGAAAAACTGTTTTTT.

The chain combines TRBV24-1 with TRBJ1-2, with D maybe TRBD1 (6 bases). Between the trimmed V and J ends, which lost 1 base and 5 bases, there was a span of 7 bases. CDR1 and CDR2 from the germline V gene are KGHDR and SFDVKD. There are 13 residues in the CDR3. The CDR3 is CATSDFGQYGYTF. CDR3 in DNA: TGTGCCACCAGTGATTTTGGACAGTATGGCTACACCTTC.

The chain recombines TRBV29-1 with TRBJ2-7, with D unclear. Looked up from germline, CDR1 is SQVTM and CDR2 is ANQGSEA. The ends were cut back, 1 base at V and 3 bases at J, with 13 bases in the middle. The CDR3 sequence is 14 residues long. The CDR3 here is CSVEGSGQFYEQYF. As DNA, the CDR3 is TGCAGCGTTGAAGGTTCGGGTCAATTCTACGAGCAGTACTTC.

The CDR3 bases are TGTGCCAGCAGCCAAGTCTTGGTGAACACTGAAGCTTTCTTT. Protein product: CASSQVLVNTEAFF. The chain employs TRBV3-1 (or the pseudogene TRBV3-2) and TRBJ1-1; D is unresolved. Germline V gene data show CDR1 as LGHDT and CDR2 as YNNKEL (reference sequence). Trimming cost V 1 base and J 0 bases, with 6 bases left between them. This CDR3 region has 14 residues.

Concerning this clone itself: Germline and junction disagree at one end, which may indicate a read error. This chain joins TRBV28 and TRBJ1-1, with TRBD1 matching over 9 bases. This CDR3 has 13 residues. Germline V CDR1 and CDR2: MDHEN, SYDVKM. The CDR3 sequence is CASSLGTGIETFF. The CDR3 bases are TGTGCCAGCAGTTTGGGGACAGGGATTGAAACTTTCTTT.

The CDR3 here is CATSRDLATPQETQYF. In DNA, the CDR3 is TGTGCCACCAGCAGAGATCTGGCCACGCCTCAAGAGACCCAGTACTTC. This chain joins TRBV15 and TRBJ2-5; D unclear. V lost 0 bases and J lost 2, with 13 bases in between. This CDR3 region has 16 residues. Germline V gene sequence: CDR1 LNHNV, CDR2 YYDKDF (reference sequence). Variable domain in full (rest from reference TRBV15 and TRBJ2-5): DAMVIQNPRYQVTQFGKPVTLSCSQTLNHNVMYWYQQKSSQAPKLLFHYYDKDFNNEADTPDNFQSRRPNTSFCFLDIRSPGLGDTAMYLCATSRDLATPQETQYFGPGTRLLVL.

The chain links TRBV23-1 to TRBJ1-3; D possibly corresponds to TRBD1 (5 bases). TRBV23-1 is filed as an ORF, its function uncertain. The CDR3 runs 16 residues. V lost 5 bases and J 4 bases, leaving 18 bases between the germline ends. The CDR3 reads CASSEGRGREGNTIYF. CDR3 nucleotides: TGCGCCAGCAGTGAGGGTAGGGGCAGGGAGGGAAACACCATATATTTT.